Below, 11 T cell receptor beta chains from the same sample are listed, as sequenced in a study of PD-L1 blockade in urothelial cancer. Sequencing was performed with immunoSEQ multiplex PCR; in TCRdb, only in-frame clones are kept and a portion is missing. The sample has approximately 71,000 clones, roughly 89% seen once; the top ten hold approximately 10%. The time point was: pretreatment peripheral blood. The source material was PBMCs, sampled around atezolizumab (anti-PD-L1) treatment. These receptors originate from a woman aged 70-85 years with urothelial cancer.

The chain combines TRBV7-2 with TRBJ2-1, with D perhaps matching TRBD2 (6 bases). From germline, CDR1 is SGHTA and CDR2 FQGNSA. The CDR3 has 15 residues. V was trimmed by 1 base and J by 8 bases, leaving 15 bases between them. The CDR3 region has the DNA TGTGCCAGCAGCTTAGGTTTTAGGGGAGGAGATGAGCAGTTCTTC. Protein: CASSLGFRGGDEQFF.

This chain links TRBV19 with TRBJ2-2; no clear D. The CDR3 totals 18 residues. Trimming removed 5 bases at V and 2 bases at J, with 21 bases between. Germline V gives CDR1 LNHDA, CDR2 SQIVND (reference sequence). The DNA for the CDR3 is TGTGCCAGTAGTGGAGTAATAAGGCAGTCCAAAAACACCGGGGAGCTGTTTTTT. Residues: CASSGVIRQSKNTGELFF. Using reference TRBV19 and TRBJ2-2 for the parts outside the CDR3, the full variable domain is DGGITQSPKYLFRKEGQNVTLSCEQNLNHDAMYWYRQDPGQGLRLIYYSQIVNDFQKGDIAEGYSVSREKKESFPLTVTSAQKNPTAFYLCASSGVIRQSKNTGELFFGEGSRLTVL.

V and J are TRBV5-6 and TRBJ2-5, with a tentative D call TRBD2 (6 bases). The CDR3 totals 15 residues. V dropped 0 bases and J dropped 2 bases, with 11 bases sitting between them. Germline assignment: CDR1 SGHDT and CDR2 YYEEEE. Here the CDR3 DNA reads TGTGCCAGCAGCTTGGTTCGCGGGGTACAAGAGACCCAGTACTTC. This codes for CASSLVRGVQETQYF.

This rearrangement joins TRBV10-2 to TRBJ1-2; D unclear. Deletions cut 7 bases from V and 7 bases from J, with 22 bases between. This CDR3 contains 15 residues. Germline V lookup: CDR1 WSHSY, CDR2 SAAADI. The CDR3 region is CASIKSGGPTRGYTF. The DNA for the CDR3 is TGCGCCAGCATAAAATCCGGCGGGCCGACCCGTGGCTACACCTTC.

This clone occurred a few times. The V and J genes are TRBV10-2 and TRBJ1-1, with D maybe TRBD1 (5 bases). Per germline, CDR1 WSHSY and CDR2 SAAADI. The CDR3 length is 16 residues. V lost 4 bases and J 1 base, leaving 16 bases between the germline ends. CDR3 residues: CASSGTGFPSNTEAFF. The CDR3 DNA reads as TGCGCCAGCAGTGGTACAGGATTCCCCTCGAACACTGAAGCTTTCTTT.

The chain is built from TRBV19 and TRBJ2-2; D is perhaps TRBD1 (6 bases). Trimming shortened V by 2 bases and J by 6 bases, and 13 bases separated the two germline ends. Germline lookup yields CDR1 LNHDA and CDR2 SQIVND (reference sequence). This CDR3 spans 15 amino acids. The CDR3 DNA sequence: TGTGCCAGTAGTATAACCAGGGGCCGGGCCGGGGAGCTGTTTTTT. Translated, it gives CASSITRGRAGELFF.

The chain employs TRBV21-1 and TRBJ2-7; TRBD2, the table's D call, was not compared with the DNA. TRBV21-1 is tagged as a pseudogene. The CDR3 contains 9 residues. For the CDR3, the DNA is TGTGCCAGCAGCAAAGTACTTCGCTTC. Residues: CASSKVLRF.

The chain combines TRBV30 with TRBJ2-7; tentatively, D is TRBD1 (6 bases). The CDR3 covers 14 residues. Per the germline V gene, CDR1 is GTSNPN and CDR2 is SVGIG (reference sequence). Deletions cut 2 bases from V and 6 bases from J, with 17 bases between. CDR3 sequence reads: CAWSTQGLLVEQYF. CDR3 bases: TGTGCCTGGAGTACCCAGGGGTTATTGGTCGAGCAGTACTTC. The full variable domain, its missing parts supplied by reference TRBV30 and TRBJ2-7, is SQTIHQWPATLVQPVGSPLSLECTVEGTSNPNLYWYRQAAGRGLQLLFYSVGIGQISSEVPQNLSASRPQDRQFILSSKKLLLSDSGFYLCAWSTQGLLVEQYFGPGTRLTVT.

The CDR3 here is CASSTSRGFYEQYF. The CDR3 bases are TGTGCCAGCAGCACCTCAAGGGGGTTCTACGAGCAGTACTTC. The V and J genes are TRBV9 and TRBJ2-7; the D gene is possibly TRBD1 (6 bases). V was trimmed by 4 bases and J by 3 bases, leaving 14 bases between them. The length of the CDR3 is 14 residues. Germline CDR1 and CDR2: SGDLS and YYNGEE.

This clone was counted between two and nine times. This chain connects TRBV28 to TRBJ1-4; 10 bases align to TRBD1. This CDR3 spans 15 amino acids. Germline V lookup: CDR1 MDHEN, CDR2 SYDVKM. J lost 5 bases, V lost 8 bases, and 8 bases had no gene match. The CDR3 spells CASSSVGQGNEKLFF. The CDR3 coding sequence is TGTGCCAGCTCGAGTGTGGGACAGGGGAATGAAAAACTGTTTTTT.

This sequence joins TRBV15 and TRBJ2-5, with 11 bases fitting TRBD1. Losses at the gene ends were 0 bases for V and 4 bases for J; bases not matched to a gene: 4. Germline V gene data show CDR1 as LNHNV and CDR2 as YYDKDF (reference sequence). This CDR3 has 16 amino acids. CDR3 protein: CATSRDPGQGGETQYF. CDR3 sequence (DNA): TGTGCCACCAGCAGAGACCCGGGACAGGGGGGAGAGACCCAGTACTTC.